This record covers a single TCR beta chain. Trimming cost V 7 bases and J 7 bases, with 13 bases left between them. CDR1 is SQVTM and CDR2 is ANQGSEA in the germline V gene. The CDR3 sequence is 11 residues long. This sample was taken from a study of blood T cell repertoires in COVID-19. Only in-frame clones appear in the TCRdb table, and some are missing; sequencing was by immunoSEQ multiplex PCR. The sample has roughly 77,000 clones; about 88% are singletons. V and J are TRBV29-1 and TRBJ1-1; D gene ambiguous. The clonotype was recovered from a human donor in a cohort sampled during active COVID-19. Sequenced material: peripheral blood. CDR3 DNA: TGCAGCGCCGCCTGGGAGATTGAAGCTTTCTTT. Translated, it gives CSAAWEIEAFF.